Listed below are T cell receptor beta chains from one sample, sequenced in a study of cytomegalovirus exposure and HLA in healthy donors. Using immunoSEQ multiplex PCR, the repertoire was profiled, and TCRdb retains in-frame clones only, with some absent. Here the sample spans about 130,000 clones, more than 80% being singletons. The sample was PBMCs. These receptor sequences come from a young woman in good health and CMV-seropositive. The CDR3 runs from the conserved cysteine through the conserved F or W. The order of the fields is clone size, D gene, J gene, V gene, CDR3 DNA, CDR3 protein. A D gene is named only where the DNA matches it firmly. Size values are once, few and many counts, or a class for expanded clones, and some rows have none.

NA	NA	TRBJ1-1	TRBV6-5	TGTGCCAGCAGTTACGGAGGAGAGAACACTGAAGCTTTCTTT	CASSYGGENTEAFF
NA	NA	TRBJ1-1	TRBV5-6	TGTGCCAGCAGCTCACCCGTCGCCGAGCGTTCGAACACTGAAGCTTTCTTT	CASSSPVAERSNTEAFF
NA	NA	TRBJ1-1	TRBV2	TGTGCCAGCACCTGGGTGGAGTTCACTGAAGCTTTCTTT	CASTWVEFTEAFF
NA	TRBD1	TRBJ2-5	TRBV6-1	TGTGCCAGCAGCCTGGGGGACAGGGGGTGGGAGACCCAGTACTTC	CASSLGDRGWETQYF
once	NA	TRBJ2-5	TRBV18	TGTGCCAGCTCACCACCGCCGGGAGAGACCCAGTACTTC	CASSPPPGETQYF
NA	TRBD2	TRBJ2-1	TRBV10-3	TGTGCCATCAGTGAGTCGGGAAGCGGGGGCGTCAATGAGCAGTTCTTC	CAISESGSGGVNEQFF
NA	TRBD1	TRBJ2-7	TRBV28	TGTGCCAGCAGTCTGGGACAGGGAGGAGGGGAGCAGTACTTC	CASSLGQGGGEQYF
NA	TRBD2	TRBJ2-1	TRBV7-3	TGTGCCAGCAGCCCCCGGGGGGGGAATGAGCAGTTCTTC	CASSPRGGNEQFF
NA	TRBD1	TRBJ1-2	TRBV5-5	TGTGCCAGCAGCCCTTTGACAGGGTATGGCTACACCTTC	CASSPLTGYGYTF
few	TRBD1	TRBJ2-1	TRBV5-1	TGCGCCAGCAGCCCAGACAGGGTCTCCTACAATGAGCAGTTCTTC	CASSPDRVSYNEQFF
once	NA	TRBJ2-7	TRBV13	TGTGCCAGCAGCTTAGCGGGGAGGACCCCGGGGGACGAGCAGTACTTC	CASSLAGRTPGDEQYF
few	NA	TRBJ1-5	TRBV28	TGTGCCAGCACCACCGACAGCTATCAGCCCCAGCATTTT	CASTTDSYQPQHF
NA	TRBD1	TRBJ1-5	TRBV2	TGTGCCAGCAGACGACAGGGGGAAGGACAGCCCCAGCATTTT	CASRRQGEGQPQHF
NA	TRBD2	TRBJ2-3	TRBV11-2	TGTGCCAGCAGCTATGGGCGGGCGGGGGGGCTAGATACGCAGTATTTT	CASSYGRAGGLDTQYF
NA	NA	TRBJ2-1	TRBV28	TGTGCCAGCAGTTTAGTGAGCAATGAGCAGTTCTTC	CASSLVSNEQFF
few	NA	TRBJ2-6	TRBV28	TGTGCCAGCAGTTTATTGGGCTCATCTGGGGCCAACGTCCTGACTTTC	CASSLLGSSGANVLTF
once	NA	TRBJ1-1	TRBV4-1	TGCGCCAGCAGTCACGAGGAGGGCACTGAAGCTTTCTTT	CASSHEEGTEAFF
NA	NA	TRBJ1-2	TRBV28	TGTGCCAGCAGTTTATCAGCTAACTATGGCTACACCTTC	CASSLSANYGYTF
once	NA	TRBJ2-3	TRBV29-1	TGCAGCGTTGTAGCGGTAACTAGCACAGATACGCAGTATTTT	CSVVAVTSTDTQYF
NA	TRBD2	TRBJ2-3	TRBV11-2	TGTGCCAGCAGCTTAGTAGGGACTAGCAACCCAGATACGCAGTATTTT	CASSLVGTSNPDTQYF
NA	NA	TRBJ1-2	TRBV10-3	TGTGCCATCAGTGAGAGTGCGCTGTATGGCTACACCTTC	CAISESALYGYTF
NA	TRBD2	TRBJ2-2	TRBV25-1	TGTGCCAGCAGTCCTGGGGGGGCCGGGGAGCTGTTTTTT	CASSPGGAGELFF
NA	TRBD1	TRBJ2-2	TRBV30	TGTGCCTGGGGTAGGACAGGGAAGCGTGGCGGGGAGCTGTTTTTT	CAWGRTGKRGGELFF
NA	TRBD2	TRBJ2-5	TRBV9	TGTGCCAGCAGCCCTAGCGGGTACCAAGAGACCCAGTACTTC	CASSPSGYQETQYF
once	TRBD1	TRBJ1-1	TRBV9	TGTGCCAGCAGCAAAGGACAGGGACCCATGAACACTGAAGCTTTCTTT	CASSKGQGPMNTEAFF
NA	TRBD1	TRBJ1-2	TRBV10-3	TGTGCCACAACCGGGACAGGGGATGGCTACACCTTC	CATTGTGDGYTF
few	TRBD1	TRBJ1-2	TRBV7-2	TGTGCCAGTAGCTCAACAGGGGTGGGCTACACCTTC	CASSSTGVGYTF
NA	NA	TRBJ2-3	TRBV6-4	TGTGCCAGCAGTATAGGAGGGGCCACAGATACGCAGTATTTT	CASSIGGATDTQYF
NA	NA	TRBJ1-3	TRBV28	TGTGCCAGCGCGTCATGGGAGGCTGGAAACACCATATATTTT	CASASWEAGNTIYF
NA	TRBD1	TRBJ1-5	TRBV18	TGTGCCAGCTCACCACTGGGACAGGGTGTACAGCCCCAGCATTTT	CASSPLGQGVQPQHF
NA	NA	TRBJ2-1	TRBV2	TGTGCCAGCAGTCCCGGGACAGAGCAGTTCTTC	CASSPGTEQFF
NA	NA	TRBJ1-2	TRBV6-5	TGTGCCAGCAGTTACTCAGAGGGTAGGGGCTACACCTTC	CASSYSEGRGYTF
NA	NA	TRBJ1-1	TRBV4-2	TGTGCCAGCAGCCCTAAAGCAGGGGCGGTTTCAACGAACACTGAAGCTTTCTTT	CASSPKAGAVSTNTEAFF
NA	TRBD1	TRBJ1-1	TRBV6-5	TGTGCCAGCGGGACAGGTGAAGCTTTCTTT	CASGTGEAFF
few	NA	TRBJ1-1	TRBV2	TGTGCCAGCAGCACCGGTGAAGCTTTCTTT	CASSTGEAFF
NA	TRBD2	TRBJ2-5	TRBV5-4	TGTGCCAGCAGCTTCCGGACTAGCGGGGAAGAGACCCAGTACTTC	CASSFRTSGEETQYF
NA	TRBD1	TRBJ2-7	TRBV5-1	TGCGCCAGCAGCAAAAGACAGGGGGCCTCGATCTCCTACGAGCAGTACTTC	CASSKRQGASISYEQYF
NA	TRBD1	TRBJ1-1	TRBV29-1	TGCAGCGTTACAGGGGTCATGAACACTGAAGCTTTCTTT	CSVTGVMNTEAFF
NA	NA	TRBJ2-1	TRBV7-2	TGTGCCAGCAGCTTACAGGGGACCCACAATGAGCAGTTCTTC	CASSLQGTHNEQFF
NA	TRBD1	TRBJ1-4	TRBV5-4	TGTGCCAGCAGCTTGAAATTTGGGGACAGGAGTAATGAAAAACTGTTTTTT	CASSLKFGDRSNEKLFF
NA	NA	TRBJ2-2	TRBV7-3	TGTGCCAGCAGCTTACAGAGGGACGGGGAGCTGTTTTTT	CASSLQRDGELFF
NA	NA	TRBJ2-3	TRBV27	TGTGCCAGCAGTTTACTGTGGGGCTCTGATACGCAGTATTTT	CASSLLWGSDTQYF
few	TRBD1	TRBJ2-7	TRBV5-5	TGTGCCAGCAGCTGGTCCGGGACAGGGCTGTCCTACGAGCAGTACTTC	CASSWSGTGLSYEQYF
NA	NA	TRBJ2-7	TRBV20-1	TGCAGTGCTAGAGACTACCACGAGCAGTACTTC	CSARDYHEQYF
NA	NA	TRBJ1-2	TRBV19	TGTGCCAGTAGTATAAAGATGGGGGGTACCTCGGATCTTGGCTACACCTTC	CASSIKMGGTSDLGYTF
NA	TRBD1	TRBJ1-1	TRBV2	TGTGCCAGCAGTGAAGTCGCAGGGGGCGAAGCTTTCTTT	CASSEVAGGEAFF
NA	NA	TRBJ2-3	TRBV19	TGTGCCAGCGGCGGGGAGCTCACAGATACGCAGTATTTT	CASGGELTDTQYF
few	NA	TRBJ2-4	TRBV7-3	TGTGCCAGCAGCTTAGGGAGTGGACTAGCCAAAAACATTCAGTACTTC	CASSLGSGLAKNIQYF
NA	NA	TRBJ2-2	TRBV11-2	TGTGCCAGCAGCTCCTACGCAGGGGACACCAACACCGGGGAGCTGTTTTTT	CASSSYAGDTNTGELFF
NA	NA	TRBJ1-2	TRBV18	TGTGCCAGCTCACCACCGAGTATCGACACCACCTATGGCTACACCTTC	CASSPPSIDTTYGYTF
few	TRBD1	TRBJ1-2	TRBV6-5	TGTGCCAGCAGGGAGACAGGGAACTATGGCTACACCTTC	CASRETGNYGYTF